The rows below give T cell receptor beta chains drawn from one sample of a study of CD8 T cells in Susac syndrome. TCRdb itself ran the immunoSEQ multiplex PCR reads through MiXCR, one entry per CDR3 protein. The sample has 150,000 to 200,000 distinct CDR3 sequences, approximately 93% seen once. The material sequenced was CD4+ T cells from PBMCs. These receptors all come from a human donor with multiple sclerosis. CDR3s leave out the opening cysteine and the closing phenylalanine or tryptophan. Fields, in order: V gene, J gene, CDR3 protein.

V gene: TRBV7-2; J gene: TRBJ1-3; CDR3 protein: ASSLQGGNTIY
V gene: TRBV7-9; J gene: TRBJ2-5; CDR3 protein: ASSSVETQY
V gene: TRBV5-4; J gene: TRBJ1-1; CDR3 protein: ASSWGQGDTEAF
V gene: TRBV7-2; J gene: TRBJ2-5; CDR3 protein: ASSVGQTLGETQY
V gene: TRBV5-1; J gene: TRBJ1-2; CDR3 protein: ASSPTNYGYT
V gene: TRBV19; J gene: TRBJ1-3; CDR3 protein: ASSPGAGSGNTIY
V gene: TRBV6-1; J gene: TRBJ2-2; CDR3 protein: ASSRGPNTGELF
V gene: TRBV12-3/TRBV12-4; J gene: TRBJ1-1; CDR3 protein: ASRPSGGNTEAF
V gene: TRBV5-6; J gene: TRBJ2-4; CDR3 protein: ASSYRLRGGIQY
V gene: TRBV9; J gene: TRBJ1-1; CDR3 protein: ASSVAGRNTEAF
V gene: TRBV3-1; J gene: TRBJ2-7; CDR3 protein: ASSQPGQGSQQY
V gene: TRBV4-3; J gene: TRBJ1-4; CDR3 protein: ASSRERGGNEKLF
V gene: TRBV12-3/TRBV12-4; J gene: TRBJ2-7; CDR3 protein: ATSRGRAASYEQY
V gene: TRBV6-2/TRBV6-3; J gene: TRBJ2-5; CDR3 protein: ASSFGGSIEETQY
V gene: TRBV20-1; J gene: TRBJ2-5; CDR3 protein: SALHDRGETQY
V gene: TRBV10-3; J gene: TRBJ1-1; CDR3 protein: AITSTGMNTEAF
V gene: TRBV18; J gene: TRBJ2-7; CDR3 protein: ASSPRMGGSSYEQY
V gene: TRBV6-1; J gene: TRBJ2-1; CDR3 protein: ASNPPGGGEQF
V gene: TRBV12-3/TRBV12-4; J gene: TRBJ2-4; CDR3 protein: ASRGIRRNIQY
V gene: TRBV12-3/TRBV12-4; J gene: TRBJ1-2; CDR3 protein: ASSLAREGGYT
V gene: TRBV28; J gene: TRBJ2-7; CDR3 protein: ASSPSDIYEQY
V gene: TRBV12-3/TRBV12-4; J gene: TRBJ1-2; CDR3 protein: ASSTDRGLGGYT